This T cell receptor (beta chain) was identified in a study of shared clonotypes between healthy human individuals. Study conclusions and caveats: Richness estimates generally favored naive over memory subsets.

This CDR3 spans 17 amino acids. Germline loops: CDR1 SGHTA, CDR2 FQGNSA. Trimming left V 5 bases short and J 8 bases short, with 27 bases between. Details on this clone: The antigen remains undetermined.

The investigators split CD4+ cells into a CD45RA+ naive subset and a CD45RA-negative memory subset. Clones were sequenced by immunoSEQ multiplex PCR, and TCRdb holds only the in-frame ones, with some missing. The data hold fewer than 1.6 million clones, with approximately 98.5% observed a single time. Material for sequencing was naive CD4+ T cells sorted from blood. Subset: CD45RA+ positively selected. The chain carries TRBV7-2 and TRBJ1-2; weak D call: TRBD1 (5 bases). The receptor's source is a young man in good health. The CDR3 DNA is TGTGCCAGCAGCCCACACTTACTTCGGGGGATCCCTAGAGGCTACACCTTC. Amino acids: CASSPHLLRGIPRGYTF.